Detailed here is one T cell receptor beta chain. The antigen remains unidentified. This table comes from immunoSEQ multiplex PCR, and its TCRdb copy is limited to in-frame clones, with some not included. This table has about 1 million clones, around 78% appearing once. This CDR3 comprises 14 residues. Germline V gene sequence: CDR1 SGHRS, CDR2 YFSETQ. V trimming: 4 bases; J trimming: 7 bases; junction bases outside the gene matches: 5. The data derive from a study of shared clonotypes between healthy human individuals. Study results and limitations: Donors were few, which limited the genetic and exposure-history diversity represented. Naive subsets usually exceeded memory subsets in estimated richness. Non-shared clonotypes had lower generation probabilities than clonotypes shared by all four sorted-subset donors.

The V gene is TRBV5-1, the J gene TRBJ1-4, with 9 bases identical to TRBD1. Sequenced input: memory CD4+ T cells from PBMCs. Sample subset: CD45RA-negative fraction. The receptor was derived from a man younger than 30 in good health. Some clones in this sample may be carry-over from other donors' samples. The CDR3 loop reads CASSPGTGLEKLFF. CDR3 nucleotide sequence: TGCGCCAGCAGCCCCGGGACAGGGCTTGAAAAACTGTTTTTT.